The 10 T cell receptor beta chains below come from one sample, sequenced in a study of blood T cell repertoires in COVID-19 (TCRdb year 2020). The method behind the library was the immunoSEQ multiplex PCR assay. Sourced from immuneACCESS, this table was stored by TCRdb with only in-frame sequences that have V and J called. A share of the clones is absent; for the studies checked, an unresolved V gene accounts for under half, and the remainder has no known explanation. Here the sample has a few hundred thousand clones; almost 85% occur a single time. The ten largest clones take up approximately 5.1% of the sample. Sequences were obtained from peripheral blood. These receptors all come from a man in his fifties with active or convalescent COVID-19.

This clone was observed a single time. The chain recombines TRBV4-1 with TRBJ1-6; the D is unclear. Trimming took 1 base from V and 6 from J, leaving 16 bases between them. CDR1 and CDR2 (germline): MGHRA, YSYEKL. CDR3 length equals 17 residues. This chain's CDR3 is CASSQGRPRAVNSPLHF. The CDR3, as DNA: TGCGCCAGCAGCCAAGGGCGGCCGCGGGCAGTTAATTCACCCCTCCACTTT.

CDR3 DNA: TGTGCCAGCAGCCAATTGTGGGGAGATGAGTTCTTC. The encoded protein is CASSQLWGDEFF. This chain connects TRBV6-5 to TRBJ2-1; D possibly corresponds to TRBD2 (5 bases). CDR3 length: 12 amino acids. V was trimmed by 6 bases and J by 14 bases, leaving 17 bases between them. In germline, CDR1 is MNHEY, CDR2 SVGAGI.

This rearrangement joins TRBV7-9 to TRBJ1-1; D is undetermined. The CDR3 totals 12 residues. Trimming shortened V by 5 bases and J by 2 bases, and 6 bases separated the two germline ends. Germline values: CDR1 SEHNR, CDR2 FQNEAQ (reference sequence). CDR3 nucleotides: TGTGCCAGCAGCCGAGTAAACACTGAAGCTTTCTTT. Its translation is CASSRVNTEAFF.

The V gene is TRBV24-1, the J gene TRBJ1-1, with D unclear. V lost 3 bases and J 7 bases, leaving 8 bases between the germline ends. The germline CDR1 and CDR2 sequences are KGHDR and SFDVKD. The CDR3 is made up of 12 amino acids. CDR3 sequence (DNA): TGTGCCACCAGTGATATTTCGAGTGAAGCTTTCTTT. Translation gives CATSDISSEAFF.

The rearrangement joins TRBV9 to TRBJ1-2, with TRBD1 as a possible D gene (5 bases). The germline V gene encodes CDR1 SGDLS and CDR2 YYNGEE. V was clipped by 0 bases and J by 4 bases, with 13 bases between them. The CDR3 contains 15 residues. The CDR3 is CASSVADGGGYGYTF. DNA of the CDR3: TGTGCCAGCAGCGTAGCTGATGGGGGGGGCTATGGCTACACCTTC.

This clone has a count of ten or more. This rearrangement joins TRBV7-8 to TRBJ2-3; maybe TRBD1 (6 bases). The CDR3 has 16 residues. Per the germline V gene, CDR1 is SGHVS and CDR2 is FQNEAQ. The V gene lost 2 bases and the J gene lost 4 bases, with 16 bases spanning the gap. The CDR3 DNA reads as TGTGCCAGCAGCTTACTTCCGACAGGAAGCGCAGATACGCAGTATTTT. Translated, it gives CASSLLPTGSADTQYF.

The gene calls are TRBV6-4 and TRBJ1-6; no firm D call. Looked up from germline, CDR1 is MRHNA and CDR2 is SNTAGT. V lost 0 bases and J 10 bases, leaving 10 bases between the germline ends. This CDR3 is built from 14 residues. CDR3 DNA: TGTGCCAGCAGTGACTCCGGAGCTAGCTCACCCCTCCACTTT. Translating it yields CASSDSGASSPLHF.

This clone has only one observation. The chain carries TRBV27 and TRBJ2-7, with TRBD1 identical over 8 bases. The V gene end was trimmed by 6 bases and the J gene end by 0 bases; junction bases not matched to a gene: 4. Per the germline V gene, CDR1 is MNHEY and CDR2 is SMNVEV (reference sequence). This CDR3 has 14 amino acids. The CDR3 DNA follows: TGTGCCAGCAGAGGGACAGGCGGCTCCTACGAGCAGTACTTC. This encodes CASRGTGGSYEQYF.

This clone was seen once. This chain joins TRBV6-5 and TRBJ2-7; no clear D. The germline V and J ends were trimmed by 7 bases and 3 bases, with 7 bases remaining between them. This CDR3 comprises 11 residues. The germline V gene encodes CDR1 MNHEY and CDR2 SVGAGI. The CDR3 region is CASTLYYEQYF. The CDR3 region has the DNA TGTGCCAGCACCCTTTACTACGAGCAGTACTTC.

CDR3 nucleotides: TGTGCCAGCAGCTTCGCTGGACCGGGGAGCCGGGGGGAAAAACTGTTTTTT. This codes for CASSFAGPGSRGEKLFF. The chain couples TRBV7-9 to TRBJ1-4; maybe TRBD1 (5 bases). Germline assignment: CDR1 SEHNR and CDR2 FQNEAQ (reference sequence). This CDR3 has 17 residues. Deletions cut 3 bases from V and 8 bases from J, with 22 bases between.